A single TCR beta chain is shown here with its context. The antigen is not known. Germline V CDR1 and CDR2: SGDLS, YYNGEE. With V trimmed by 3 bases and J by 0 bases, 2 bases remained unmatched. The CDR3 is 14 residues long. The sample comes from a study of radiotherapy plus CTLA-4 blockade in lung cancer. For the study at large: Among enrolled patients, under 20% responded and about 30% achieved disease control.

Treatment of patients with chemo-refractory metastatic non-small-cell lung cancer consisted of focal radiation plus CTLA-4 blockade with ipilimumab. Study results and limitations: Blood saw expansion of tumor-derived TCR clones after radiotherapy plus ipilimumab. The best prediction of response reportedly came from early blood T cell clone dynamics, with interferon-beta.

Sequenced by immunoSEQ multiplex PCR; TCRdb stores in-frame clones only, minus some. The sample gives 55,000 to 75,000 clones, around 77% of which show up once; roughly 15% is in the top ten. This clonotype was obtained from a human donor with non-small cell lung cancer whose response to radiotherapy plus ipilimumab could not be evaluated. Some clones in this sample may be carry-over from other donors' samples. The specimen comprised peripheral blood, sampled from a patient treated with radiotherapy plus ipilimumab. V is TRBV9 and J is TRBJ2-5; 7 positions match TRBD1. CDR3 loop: CASSAQGYQETQYF. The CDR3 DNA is TGTGCCAGCAGCGCACAGGGGTACCAAGAGACCCAGTACTTC. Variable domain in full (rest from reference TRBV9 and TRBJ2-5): DSGVTQTPKHLITATGQRVTLRCSPRSGDLSVYWYQQSLDQGLQFLIQYYNGEERAKGNILERFSAQQFPDLHSELNLSSLELGDSALYFCASSAQGYQETQYFGPGTRLLVL.